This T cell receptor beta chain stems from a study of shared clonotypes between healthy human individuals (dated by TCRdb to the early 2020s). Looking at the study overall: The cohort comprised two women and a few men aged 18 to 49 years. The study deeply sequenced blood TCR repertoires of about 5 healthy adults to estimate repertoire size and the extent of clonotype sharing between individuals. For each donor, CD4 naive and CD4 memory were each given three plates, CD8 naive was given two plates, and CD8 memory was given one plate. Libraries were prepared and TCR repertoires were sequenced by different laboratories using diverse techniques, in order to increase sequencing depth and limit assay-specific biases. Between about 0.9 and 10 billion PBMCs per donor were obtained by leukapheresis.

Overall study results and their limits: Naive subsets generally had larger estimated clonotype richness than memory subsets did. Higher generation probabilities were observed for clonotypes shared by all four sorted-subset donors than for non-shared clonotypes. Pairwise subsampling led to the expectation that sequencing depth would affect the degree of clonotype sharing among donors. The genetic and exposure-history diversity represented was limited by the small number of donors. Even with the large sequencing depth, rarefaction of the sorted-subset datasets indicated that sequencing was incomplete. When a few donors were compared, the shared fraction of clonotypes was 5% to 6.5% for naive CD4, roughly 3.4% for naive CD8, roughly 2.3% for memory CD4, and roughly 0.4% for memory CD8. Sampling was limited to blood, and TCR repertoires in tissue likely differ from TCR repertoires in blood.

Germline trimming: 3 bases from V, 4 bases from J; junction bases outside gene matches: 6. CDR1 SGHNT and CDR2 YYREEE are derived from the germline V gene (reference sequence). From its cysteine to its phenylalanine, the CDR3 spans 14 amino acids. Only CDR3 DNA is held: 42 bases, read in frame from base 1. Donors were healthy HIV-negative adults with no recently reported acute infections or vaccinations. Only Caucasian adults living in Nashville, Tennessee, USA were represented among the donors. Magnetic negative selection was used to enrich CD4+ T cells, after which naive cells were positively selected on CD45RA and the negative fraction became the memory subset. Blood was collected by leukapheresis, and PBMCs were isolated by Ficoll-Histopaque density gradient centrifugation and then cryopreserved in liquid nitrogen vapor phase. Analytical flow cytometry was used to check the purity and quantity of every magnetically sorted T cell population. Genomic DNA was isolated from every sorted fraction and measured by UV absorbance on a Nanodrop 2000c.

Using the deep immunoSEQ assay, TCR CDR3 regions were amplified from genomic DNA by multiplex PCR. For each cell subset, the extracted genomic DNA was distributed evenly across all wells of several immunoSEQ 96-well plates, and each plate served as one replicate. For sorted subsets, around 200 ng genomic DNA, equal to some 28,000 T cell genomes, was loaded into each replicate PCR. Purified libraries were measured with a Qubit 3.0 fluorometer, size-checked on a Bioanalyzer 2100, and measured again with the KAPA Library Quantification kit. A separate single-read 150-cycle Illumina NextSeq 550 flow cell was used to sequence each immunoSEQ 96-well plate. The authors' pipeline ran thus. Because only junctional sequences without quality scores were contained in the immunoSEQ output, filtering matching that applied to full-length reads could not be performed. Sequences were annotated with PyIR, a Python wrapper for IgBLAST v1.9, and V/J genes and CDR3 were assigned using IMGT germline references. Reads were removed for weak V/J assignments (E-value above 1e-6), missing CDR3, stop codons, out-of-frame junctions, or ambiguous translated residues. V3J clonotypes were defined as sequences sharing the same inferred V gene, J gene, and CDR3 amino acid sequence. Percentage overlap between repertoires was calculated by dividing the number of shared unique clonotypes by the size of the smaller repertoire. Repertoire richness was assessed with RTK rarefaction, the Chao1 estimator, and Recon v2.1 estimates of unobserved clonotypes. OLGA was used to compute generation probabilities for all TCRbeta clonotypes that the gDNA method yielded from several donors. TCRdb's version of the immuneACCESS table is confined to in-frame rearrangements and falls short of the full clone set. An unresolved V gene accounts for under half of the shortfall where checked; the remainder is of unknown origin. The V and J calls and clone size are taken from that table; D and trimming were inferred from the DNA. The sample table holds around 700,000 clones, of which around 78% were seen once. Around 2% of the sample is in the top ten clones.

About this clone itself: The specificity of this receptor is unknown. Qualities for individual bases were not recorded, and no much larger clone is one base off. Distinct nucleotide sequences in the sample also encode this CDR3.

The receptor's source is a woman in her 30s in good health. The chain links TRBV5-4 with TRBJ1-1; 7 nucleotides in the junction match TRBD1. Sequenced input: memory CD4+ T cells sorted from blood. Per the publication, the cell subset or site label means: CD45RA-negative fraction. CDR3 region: CASSSNRGSTEAFF. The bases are TGTGCCAGCAGCTCTAACAGGGGTAGCACTGAAGCTTTCTTT.